These T cell receptor beta chains were read from a single sample in a study of T cell responses to AZD1222 COVID-19 vaccine. Assay used: immunoSEQ multiplex PCR; TCRdb lists only in-frame clones, some missing. Among over 50,000 clones listed, 84% were seen once. The source was peripheral blood, collected on day 0 of AZD1222 vaccination. These receptors all come from an adult in good health. Each CDR3 is given with its conserved first and last residue. D genes are given only for firm matches. Size is stated for part of the rows, as once, few or many counts, or as a class when the clone is expanded.

TRBV18	TRBJ2-1	NA	TRBD2	CASSPPGAGGYNEQFF	TGTGCCAGCTCACCCCCGGGAGCGGGGGGTTACAATGAGCAGTTCTTC
TRBV5-1	TRBJ2-7	NA	NA	CASSLVSGAQGEQYF	TGCGCCAGCAGCTTGGTGTCAGGGGCCCAGGGAGAGCAGTACTTC
TRBV4-3	TRBJ2-7	NA	NA	CASSQDSYGSYEQYF	TGCGCCAGCAGCCAAGATTCTTACGGCAGCTACGAGCAGTACTTC
TRBV6-2/TRBV6-3	TRBJ2-3	NA	NA	CASSFVGYTDTQYF	TGTGCCAGCAGCTTCGTGGGTTACACAGATACGCAGTATTTT
TRBV15	TRBJ2-7	NA	NA	CATSRDRGQSYEQYF	TGTGCCACCAGCAGAGACAGGGGACAATCCTACGAGCAGTACTTC
TRBV20-1	TRBJ1-2	NA	NA	CSASARTFGGYTF	TGCAGTGCTAGTGCCAGGACTTTCGGGGGCTACACCTTC
TRBV2	TRBJ2-7	NA	NA	CASRQDSYEQYF	TGTGCCAGCAGACAGGACTCCTACGAGCAGTACTTC
TRBV5-4	TRBJ2-2	NA	TRBD1	CASRTGRSGGELFF	TGTGCCAGCAGGACAGGGCGTTCCGGCGGGGAGCTGTTTTTT
TRBV6-1	TRBJ2-7	NA	NA	CASSEAFMAYEQYF	TGTGCCAGCAGTGAAGCTTTCATGGCCTACGAGCAGTACTTC
TRBV11-2	TRBJ1-2	NA	NA	CASTPGGGGYGYTF	TGTGCCAGCACCCCCGGGGGTGGGGGGTATGGCTACACCTTC
TRBV6-5	TRBJ1-1	once	TRBD1	CASSYRGRINTEAFF	TGTGCCAGCAGTTACAGGGGGCGAATTAACACTGAAGCTTTCTTT
TRBV6-5	TRBJ1-1	NA	TRBD1	CASSFHRGMNTEAFF	TGTGCCAGCAGTTTCCACAGGGGCATGAACACTGAAGCTTTCTTT
TRBV5-1	TRBJ2-2	few	NA	CASRDSQTGELFF	TGCGCCAGCAGGGACAGCCAGACCGGGGAGCTGTTTTTT
TRBV5-6	TRBJ1-3	NA	NA	CASSSLTREYANTIYF	TGTGCCAGCAGCTCGTTGACAAGAGAGTACGCAAACACCATATATTTT
TRBV6-6	TRBJ2-1	NA	NA	CASSPGTVGGNEQFF	TGTGCCAGCAGCCCCGGGACCGTTGGCGGCAATGAGCAGTTCTTC
TRBV28	TRBJ2-1	NA	NA	CASSSVRRGSYNEQFF	TGTGCCAGCAGCTCAGTAAGAAGGGGCTCCTACAATGAGCAGTTCTTC
TRBV2	TRBJ1-5	NA	TRBD1	CASSWTGGNQPQHF	TGTGCCAGCAGTTGGACAGGTGGTAATCAGCCCCAGCATTTT
TRBV4-3	TRBJ1-6	NA	NA	CASSQDSQGIHSPLHF	TGCGCCAGCAGCCAAGATTCACAAGGGATCCATTCACCCCTCCACTTT
TRBV6-5	TRBJ2-7	NA	TRBD1	CASSSTGTASYEQYF	TGTGCCAGCAGTTCCACCGGGACAGCTTCCTACGAGCAGTACTTC
TRBV5-1	TRBJ1-1	NA	NA	CASSLRGVNTEAFF	TGCGCCAGCAGCTTGCGAGGGGTGAACACTGAAGCTTTCTTT
TRBV5-5	TRBJ2-6	NA	NA	CASSGMGTLGANVLTF	TGTGCCAGCAGCGGGATGGGAACTCTGGGGGCCAACGTCCTGACTTTC
TRBV5-1	TRBJ2-5	NA	TRBD1	CASSLGQGMGFETQYF	TGCGCCAGCAGCCTCGGACAGGGTATGGGTTTTGAGACCCAGTACTTC
TRBV3-1/TRBV3-2	TRBJ2-5	NA	NA	CASSQARVYQETQYF	TGTGCCAGCAGCCAAGCGCGGGTCTACCAAGAGACCCAGTACTTC
TRBV14	TRBJ2-1	NA	TRBD2	CASSQEVAGFDEQFF	TGTGCCAGCAGCCAAGAGGTAGCGGGGTTCGATGAGCAGTTCTTC
TRBV7-8	TRBJ1-5	NA	TRBD1	CASSPWTGEDQPQHF	TGTGCCAGCAGCCCGTGGACAGGGGAGGATCAGCCCCAGCATTTT
TRBV7-9	TRBJ2-7	NA	TRBD1	CASSPGQTYEQYF	TGTGCCAGCAGCCCGGGACAGACCTACGAGCAGTACTTC
TRBV5-1	TRBJ2-6	NA	NA	CASSLDGQGRHISGANVLTF	TGCGCCAGCAGCTTGGACGGTCAGGGACGACACATCTCTGGGGCCAACGTCCTGACTTTC
TRBV5-1	TRBJ1-2	NA	NA	CASSLTGEGFYGYTF	TGCGCCAGCAGCTTGACAGGAGAGGGGTTCTATGGCTACACCTTC
TRBV24-1	TRBJ1-5	NA	NA	CAIMGVSNQPQHF	TGTGCCATTATGGGGGTTAGCAATCAGCCCCAGCATTTT
TRBV7-8	TRBJ1-1	NA	TRBD1	CASSSDRPNTEAFF	TGTGCCAGCAGCTCGGACAGGCCGAACACTGAAGCTTTCTTT
TRBV7-2	TRBJ1-2	NA	TRBD1	CASSSETGVYGYTF	TGTGCCAGCAGCTCCGAGACAGGGGTCTATGGCTACACCTTC
TRBV6-1	TRBJ1-5	NA	TRBD1	CASSGSRDRNNQPQHF	TGTGCCAGCAGTGGGTCCCGGGACAGGAACAATCAGCCCCAGCATTTT
TRBV7-2	TRBJ2-3	NA	NA	CASSLQGRTDTQYF	TGTGCCAGCAGCTTACAGGGCCGCACAGATACGCAGTATTTT
TRBV2	TRBJ1-1	NA	NA	CASSPGATGNTEAFF	TGTGCCAGCAGTCCAGGGGCGACAGGGAACACTGAAGCTTTCTTT
TRBV13	TRBJ1-1	NA	NA	CASSLEDRNTEAFF	TGTGCCAGCAGCCTTGAGGACCGGAACACTGAAGCTTTCTTT
TRBV6-1	TRBJ1-2	NA	NA	CASSEWGGYTF	TGTGCCAGCAGTGAATGGGGGGGCTACACCTTC
TRBV5-6	TRBJ2-7	NA	NA	CASSSIMSSYEQYF	TGTGCCAGCAGCTCAATCATGAGCTCCTACGAGCAGTACTTC
TRBV7-9	TRBJ1-4	NA	NA	CASSLNRATNEKLFF	TGTGCCAGCAGCTTAAACAGAGCAACTAATGAAAAACTGTTTTTT
TRBV19	TRBJ1-4	NA	TRBD1	CASSKGQGAYEKLFF	TGTGCCAGTAGTAAAGGACAGGGGGCATATGAAAAACTGTTTTTT
TRBV9	TRBJ1-1	NA	NA	CASSVTDSYTEAFF	TGTGCCAGCAGCGTAACTGACAGCTACACTGAAGCTTTCTTT
TRBV4-1	TRBJ1-1	NA	NA	CASSQGMKAFF	TGCGCCAGCAGCCAAGGGATGAAGGCTTTCTTT
TRBV29-1	TRBJ2-7	NA	TRBD1	CSVSRLAGGSYEQYF	TGCAGCGTTTCTCGGTTGGCAGGGGGATCTTACGAGCAGTACTTC
TRBV20-1	TRBJ2-1	NA	TRBD1	CSASLRGLNEQFF	TGCAGTGCTAGTCTCAGGGGGCTCAATGAGCAGTTCTTC
TRBV6-2/TRBV6-3	TRBJ2-1	NA	NA	CASSYPQGIGLEQFF	TGTGCCAGCAGTTACCCGCAGGGCATCGGTCTTGAGCAGTTCTTC
TRBV3-1/TRBV3-2	TRBJ1-3	NA	NA	CASRQAHDSLYF	TGTGCCAGCAGGCAAGCCCACGACAGCCTATATTTT
TRBV5-1	TRBJ1-1	NA	NA	CASSLLAAGNTEAFF	TGCGCCAGCAGCTTGTTAGCTGCGGGGAACACTGAAGCTTTCTTT
TRBV25-1	TRBJ1-1	NA	NA	CASSRRGITEAFF	TGTGCCAGCAGTAGACGGGGAATCACTGAAGCTTTCTTT
TRBV18	TRBJ1-1	NA	TRBD1	CASSPTGTGSLWTEAFF	TGTGCCAGCTCACCAACCGGGACAGGGAGTCTATGGACTGAAGCTTTCTTT
TRBV2	TRBJ2-1	NA	NA	CASSVLGEQFF	TGTGCCAGCAGTGTATTAGGTGAGCAGTTCTTC
TRBV6-1	TRBJ2-7	NA	NA	CASSEALRAEQYF	TGTGCCAGCAGTGAAGCGCTTCGGGCCGAGCAGTACTTC
TRBV10-3	TRBJ2-7	NA	TRBD1	CAISTRTGASYEQYF	TGTGCCATCAGTACCCGGACAGGGGCGTCCTACGAGCAGTACTTC
TRBV4-3	TRBJ1-4	NA	NA	CASRILGGEKLFF	TGCGCCAGCAGGATATTAGGGGGAGAAAAACTGTTTTTT
TRBV21-1	TRBJ2-7	few	NA	CASSRGQGINEQYF	TGTGCCAGCAGCAGGGGACAGGGGATTAACGAGCAGTACTTC
TRBV15	TRBJ1-6	NA	TRBD1	CATSDALRGQGRESPLHF	TGTGCCACCAGCGACGCCCTCAGAGGACAGGGTCGTGAGTCACCCCTCCACTTT
TRBV19	TRBJ2-6	NA	NA	CATARDGLSGANVLTF	TGTGCCACCGCCCGGGACGGTCTCTCTGGGGCCAACGTCCTGACTTTC
TRBV11-2	TRBJ1-4	NA	NA	CASRRDTINEKLFF	TGTGCCAGCAGACGGGACACTATAAATGAAAAACTGTTTTTT
TRBV9	TRBJ2-5	NA	TRBD1	CASSVVDTGVGETQYF	TGTGCCAGCAGCGTAGTAGATACAGGGGTCGGGGAGACCCAGTACTTC